This TCR beta chain was profiled in a study of cytomegalovirus exposure and HLA in healthy donors. About the study: HLA-typed donors contributed approximately 86 million unique TCRs, which were held in an early data release.

In the case of this clone: The antigen is not known.

Broader study findings: Later analysis showed most CMV-associated TCR beta chains appearing HLA-restricted. Later analysis placed DRB1 highest and HLA-C lowest in TCR association rates, which differed by HLA locus. CMV serostatus was the only recorded immune exposure for donors.

The PCR used 60 Vbeta and 13 Jbeta primers. Only in-frame clones appear in the TCRdb table, and some are missing; sequencing was by immunoSEQ multiplex PCR. The data contain some 150,000 clones, roughly four fifths of them singletons. The CDR3 is made up of 13 amino acids. V was cut by 0 bases and J by 9 bases, with 7 bases left in between. The germline V gene encodes CDR1 SGHRS and CDR2 YFSETQ. The receptor comes from a female donor in good health and CMV-seronegative. The chain combines TRBV5-1 with TRBJ1-6; D not resolved. The sequencing input was PBMCs. The CDR3 DNA reads TGCGCCAGCAGCTTGGAGGCGGGTTCACCCCTCCACTTT. This codes for CASSLEAGSPLHF.